This T cell receptor beta chain was identified during a study of blood T cell repertoires in COVID-19. The wider study: Samples came from the United States, Italy and Spain, spanning acute and convalescent COVID-19.

The age range of participants was about 18 to 89 years, with residence in roughly 25 US areas. Participant-reported clinical history was the basis for cohort assignment. Per the study methods: Reference gene primer amplification gave nucleated cell count estimates. Data came from immunoSEQ multiplex PCR; TCRdb stores just in-frame clones and leaves some out. The V and J calls and clone size were taken over from that table, and D and trimming were inferred from the DNA. This table holds about 400,000 clones, 70% to 90% found once. Germline V CDR1 and CDR2: WSHSY, SAAADI. This CDR3 has 13 amino acids. V was clipped by 6 bases and J by 3 bases, with 9 bases between them.

This clonotype was obtained from a woman in her forties with acute COVID-19. The material sequenced was PBMCs or T cells enriched from blood (not recorded which). The V gene is TRBV10-2, the J gene TRBJ1-3; D may be TRBD1 (5 bases). The CDR3 region is CASSDQGGNTIYF. The CDR3 bases are TGCGCCAGCAGCGACCAGGGTGGAAACACCATATATTTT.